This entry lists 5 T cell receptor beta chains sequenced from one sample in a study of cytomegalovirus exposure and HLA in healthy donors. The PCR ran on 60 Vbeta and 13 Jbeta primers. Method: immunoSEQ multiplex PCR; TCRdb's copy keeps in-frame clones and lacks some. The sample has 100,000 to 150,000 clones; approximately 80% are singletons. Sequenced material: PBMCs. The receptors shown here come from a woman aged 18-35 years in good health and CMV-seronegative.

This clone was seen more than once but under ten times. The V call is TRBV28, the J call TRBJ2-7; 8 bases are shared with TRBD1. Losses at the gene ends were 2 bases for V and 0 bases for J; bases not matched to a gene: 0. This CDR3 has 14 residues. The germline CDR1 and CDR2 sequences are MDHEN and SYDVKM. As DNA, the CDR3 is TGTGCCAGCAGTTTAACAGGGGGCTCCTACGAGCAGTACTTC. Translation gives CASSLTGGSYEQYF. The variable domain in full, with the rest retrieved from reference TRBV28 and TRBJ2-7, is DVKVTQSSRYLVKRTGEKVFLECVQDMDHENMFWYRQDPGLGLRLIYFSYDVKMKEKGDIPEGYSVSREKKERFSLILESASTNQTSMYLCASSLTGGSYEQYFGPGTRLTVT.

The CDR3 DNA follows: TGCGCCAGCAGCCAGACAGGGGGCAATCAGCCCCAGCATTTT. Its translation is CASSQTGGNQPQHF. The chain is built from TRBV5-1 and TRBJ1-5, with 8 bases that match TRBD1. Germline CDR1 is SGHRS and CDR2 is YFSETQ. This CDR3 is built from 14 residues. J gave up 2 bases and V 4 bases, and 2 bases lay outside the gene matches.

The chain joins TRBV5-6 to TRBJ2-1; 8 nucleotides line up with TRBD2. V lost 0 bases, J lost 4 bases, and 12 bases stayed unmatched. CDR3 length: 18 residues. From germline, CDR1 is SGHDT and CDR2 YYEEEE. DNA for the CDR3: TGTGCCAGCAGCTTGGCAGGGTGGACTAGCAGAAAATACAATGAGCAGTTCTTC. Protein: CASSLAGWTSRKYNEQFF.

The CDR3 loop is CASSEAADTNYGYTF. CDR3 sequence (DNA): TGTGCCAGCAGTGAAGCGGCTGATACTAACTATGGCTACACCTTC. The J gene is TRBJ1-2, the V gene TRBV2; D remains ambiguous. Trimming took off 0 bases at V and 0 bases at J, with 8 bases between the two ends. Germline V lookup: CDR1 SNHLY, CDR2 FYNNEI. The CDR3 length is 15 residues.

This clone was found once. The chain is built from TRBV6-1 and TRBJ2-7, with 8 positions matching TRBD2. V dropped 2 bases and J dropped 7; count of bases not matched to a gene: 16. The CDR3 sequence is 17 residues long. The germline gives CDR1 MNHNS, CDR2 SASEGT. The chain's CDR3 is CASSERIWGGRSREQYF. The DNA of the CDR3 is TGTGCCAGCAGTGAAAGAATATGGGGCGGGAGGTCTAGAGAGCAGTACTTC.